This T cell receptor (beta chain) was observed in a study of T cell changes during pregnancy in multiple sclerosis. Sequenced by immunoSEQ multiplex PCR; TCRdb stores in-frame clones only, minus some. This table holds 70,000 to 80,000 clones, about 88% found once. This material consisted of peripheral blood, taken before pregnancy. This TCR was recovered from a female donor with multiple sclerosis, enrolled in a pregnancy study.

CDR3 bases: TGTGCCAGCAGAGCTATAGAGGGTCTGTTTTTT. Encoded protein: CASRAIEGLFF. The chain combines TRBV11-2 with TRBJ1-4; D is ambiguous. Germline CDR1 SGHAT, CDR2 FQNNGV. CDR3 length: 11 amino acids. V lost 6 bases, J lost 14 bases, and 13 bases lay in between.